This TCR beta chain is drawn from a study of blood T cell dynamics during melanoma immunotherapy. V was clipped by 1 base and J by 1 base, with 12 bases between them. The CDR3 spans 15 residues. The germline V gene has CDR1 SGHDT and CDR2 YYEEEE. Profiled with immunoSEQ multiplex PCR; TCRdb holds only in-frame clones, not every one. The sample carries 7,500 to 9,000 clones, about 85% recorded once. Stated time point: week 3, after first cycle of checkpoint inhibitor. The gene calls are TRBV5-6 and TRBJ2-7; D unclear. The source was blood, collected from a patient treated with checkpoint blockade. The sequence was obtained from a human donor with melanoma. As DNA, the CDR3 is TGTGCCAGCAGCTTGTGGGCCCTCAAATCCTACGAGCAGTACTTC. This encodes CASSLWALKSYEQYF.